Below are 32 T cell receptor beta chains sequenced from a single sample in a study of blood T cell repertoires in COVID-19. Generated by immunoSEQ multiplex PCR, the TCRdb table keeps only in-frame clones and is missing some. The sample includes about 210,000 clones, around 84% of them seen just once. Sequencing used peripheral blood. The receptors shown here come from a man in his fifties with active or convalescent COVID-19.

The chain couples TRBV27 to TRBJ1-5; TRBD1 matches at 8 bases. J was trimmed by 5 bases and V by 6 bases; bases with no gene match: 6. CDR1 MNHEY and CDR2 SMNVEV come from the germline V gene (reference sequence). The CDR3 totals 14 residues. The CDR3 region is CASSVDRGHQPQHF. As DNA, the CDR3 is TGTGCCAGCAGCGTCGACAGGGGACATCAGCCCCAGCATTTT.

The CDR3 bases are TGTGCCAGTAGTATAGCTCCTCTCTCCTACGAGCAGTACTTC. This encodes CASSIAPLSYEQYF. The chain carries TRBV19 and TRBJ2-7, with D unresolved. The germline CDR1 and CDR2 sequences are LNHDA and SQIVND (reference sequence). The CDR3 has 14 residues. Deletions cut 1 base from V and 0 bases from J, with 7 bases between.

The V gene is TRBV28, the J gene TRBJ1-3; TRBD1 might be the D (5 bases). This CDR3 contains 17 residues. Germline CDR1 and CDR2: MDHEN and SYDVKM. Deletions cut 4 bases from V and 0 bases from J, with 16 bases between. Here the CDR3 reads CASSSPPGQRSGNTIYF. The CDR3 DNA sequence: TGTGCCAGCAGTTCGCCCCCCGGACAACGCTCTGGAAACACCATATATTTT.

The rearrangement uses TRBV4-3 and TRBJ1-4, with TRBD1 as a possible D gene (5 bases). Per the germline V gene, CDR1 is LGHNA and CDR2 is YSLEER. This CDR3 is built from 14 residues. Deletions cut 7 bases from V and 7 bases from J, with 16 bases between. CDR3: CASNLGGDCEKLFF. CDR3 bases: TGCGCCAGCAACCTCGGGGGGGATTGTGAAAAACTGTTTTTT.

This sequence joins TRBV19 and TRBJ2-1; D is perhaps TRBD1 (6 bases). The CDR3 is 16 amino acids. The germline V gene encodes CDR1 LNHDA and CDR2 SQIVND (reference sequence). V lost 3 bases to trimming and J lost 1 base, with 13 bases between them. The chain's CDR3 is CASSMRTARSYNEQFF. In DNA, the CDR3 is TGTGCCAGTAGTATGAGGACAGCTAGGTCCTACAATGAGCAGTTCTTC.

In DNA, the CDR3 is TGTGCCAGCAGTTACATTCAGGGAGGAGTCCCTGAAGCTTTCTTT. It is translated as CASSYIQGGVPEAFF. This chain connects TRBV6-5 to TRBJ1-1; D may be TRBD1 (5 bases). In germline, CDR1 is MNHEY, CDR2 SVGAGI. Trimming took off 2 bases at V and 6 bases at J, with 16 bases between the two ends. CDR3 size: 15 residues.

The rearrangement joins TRBV3-1 (or the pseudogene TRBV3-2) to TRBJ2-3; D is perhaps TRBD2 (5 bases). The CDR3 covers 13 residues. Trimming left V 8 bases short and J 5 bases short, with 14 bases between. Germline values: CDR1 LGHDT, CDR2 YNNKEL (reference sequence). CDR3 sequence: CASSAARGDTQYF. The CDR3 region has the DNA TGTGCCAGCTCTGCCGCACGGGGAGATACGCAGTATTTT.

Written as DNA, the CDR3 is TGTGCCATTCTCGAGGACAGGTCTCGCTATGGCTACACCTTC. It codes for CAILEDRSRYGYTF. V is TRBV10-3 and J is TRBJ1-2; 7 bases map to TRBD1. The CDR3 has 14 amino acids. CDR1 is ENHRY and CDR2 is SYGVKD in the germline V gene. V lost 9 bases and J lost 4; bases outside the gene matches: 11.

The V and J genes are TRBV27 and TRBJ1-1; possibly TRBD1 for D (6 bases). The germline gives CDR1 MNHEY, CDR2 SMNVEV (reference sequence). CDR3 length: 13 amino acids. Trimming removed 2 bases from V and 5 bases from J, with 9 bases in between. The CDR3 protein is CASSLVRGTEAFF. CDR3 DNA: TGTGCCAGCAGTTTAGTGAGGGGGACTGAAGCTTTCTTT.

The CDR3 loop is CASSAPLANPGNTIYF. The CDR3 DNA follows: TGTGCCAGCAGTGCCCCACTAGCAAATCCTGGAAACACCATATATTTT. This chain connects TRBV6-4 to TRBJ1-3; D is uncertain. Trimming removed 4 bases at V and 2 bases at J, with 15 bases between. Germline CDR1 MRHNA, CDR2 SNTAGT. CDR3 size: 16 residues.

The chain links TRBV21-1 to TRBJ2-7; whether TRBD2, the table's D call, matches the DNA was not checked. TRBV21-1 is marked as a pseudogene. This CDR3 contains 18 residues. The CDR3 spells CASSKRGLFRRSSYEQYF. The CDR3 nucleotides read TGTGCCAGCAGCAAACGCGGTCTCTTCCGCCGGAGCTCCTACGAGCAGTACTTC.

V gene TRBV4-1 combines with J gene TRBJ2-7; the D gene is possibly TRBD2 (6 bases). The CDR3 contains 14 residues. V was clipped by 4 bases and J by 4 bases, with 14 bases between them. Germline CDR1 is MGHRA and CDR2 is YSYEKL. CDR3 protein: CASSPHRRVYEQYF. The CDR3 DNA sequence: TGCGCCAGCAGCCCCCACAGGAGGGTTTACGAGCAGTACTTC.

The chain combines TRBV14 with TRBJ2-1, with 9 positions matching TRBD1. CDR1 and CDR2 from the germline V gene are SGHDN and FVKESK. Germline trimming cut 2 bases from V and 7 bases from J; bases unmatched to any gene: 21. This CDR3 region has 20 residues. CDR3 nucleotides: TGTGCCAGCAGCCAATCAAGAGGGGGGGCACCGGGACAGGGAACGAATGAGCAGTTCTTC. Amino acids: CASSQSRGGAPGQGTNEQFF.

The V call is TRBV7-2, the J call TRBJ2-7; TRBD2 matches at 15 bases. CDR1 SGHTA and CDR2 FQGNSA come from the germline V gene. The length of the CDR3 is 19 residues. The V segment lost 2 bases and the J segment 2 bases; nucleotides outside the gene matches: 10. CDR3 in amino acids: CASSLQTGLAGGAAYEQYF. The CDR3 region has the DNA TGTGCCAGCAGCTTACAGACTGGACTAGCGGGAGGGGCAGCCTACGAGCAGTACTTC.

This chain connects TRBV15 to TRBJ2-7; 7 bases line up with TRBD1. Germline V CDR1 and CDR2: LNHNV, YYDKDF (reference sequence). CDR3 length: 15 amino acids. The ends lost 0 bases at V and 6 bases at J; junction bases unmatched: 8. In nucleotides, the CDR3 is TGTGCCACCAGCAGAGATCAGACAGGGTTGGGCGAGCAGTACTTC. Translated, it gives CATSRDQTGLGEQYF.

The chain employs TRBV5-5 and TRBJ2-2; D perhaps matches TRBD2 (6 bases). Germline CDR1 reads SGHKS; CDR2 reads YYEKEE (reference sequence). This CDR3 contains 16 residues. Trimming stripped 3 bases from V and 2 bases from J, with 14 bases between. The CDR3 region is CASSSALLANTGELFF. Here the CDR3 DNA reads TGTGCCAGCAGCTCCGCCCTACTAGCTAACACCGGGGAGCTGTTTTTT.

The chain combines TRBV25-1 with TRBJ1-5; 11 nucleotides line up with TRBD1. V shed 8 bases and J 7 bases; nucleotides not matched to a gene: 7. The CDR3 has 14 amino acids. Per germline, CDR1 MGHDK and CDR2 SYGVNS. CDR3 sequence: CASSGTGGNQPQHF. The CDR3 DNA reads as TGTGCCAGCTCCGGGACAGGGGGAAACCAGCCCCAGCATTTT.

This sequence joins TRBV5-1 and TRBJ1-6; 8 nucleotides align to TRBD1. CDR3 size: 14 residues. Germline values: CDR1 SGHRS, CDR2 YFSETQ. V trimming: 3 bases; J trimming: 14 bases; junction bases outside the gene matches: 10. The CDR3 is CASSWGGQASALHF. CDR3 bases: TGCGCCAGCAGCTGGGGGGGACAGGCCTCAGCCCTCCACTTT.

V usage is TRBV18 and J usage is TRBJ1-3; tentatively, D is TRBD1 (6 bases). The V gene lost 8 bases and the J gene lost 1 base, with 9 bases spanning the gap. CDR3 length equals 13 residues. CDR1 and CDR2 from the germline V gene are KGHSH and LQKENI. The CDR3 nucleotides read TGTGCCAGCCGAGGGGGTTCTGGAAACACCATATATTTT. It yields the protein CASRGGSGNTIYF.

V is TRBV3-1 (or the pseudogene TRBV3-2) and J is TRBJ1-6; 7 bases line up with TRBD1. Germline V gene lookup returns CDR1 LGHDT and CDR2 YNNKEL (reference sequence). V dropped 4 bases and J dropped 6; count of bases not matched to a gene: 6. The CDR3 consists of 15 residues. CDR3: CASSPQGQSNSPLHF. DNA of the CDR3: TGTGCCAGCAGCCCACAGGGACAGAGTAATTCACCCCTCCACTTT.

The gene calls are TRBV5-4 and TRBJ2-1; a weak D match, TRBD2 (5 bases). V was trimmed by 3 bases and J by 10 bases, leaving 14 bases between them. The CDR3 contains 13 residues. Germline CDR1 and CDR2: SGHNT and YYREEE (reference sequence). CDR3 sequence reads: CASSWATSYEQFF. Here the CDR3 DNA reads TGTGCCAGCAGCTGGGCAACTAGTTACGAGCAGTTCTTC. The complete variable domain, with remaining parts taken from reference TRBV5-4 and TRBJ2-1, reads ETGVTQSPTHLIKTRGQQVTLRCSSQSGHNTVSWYQQALGQGPQFIFQYYREEENGRGNFPPRFSGLQFPNYSSELNVNALELDDSALYLCASSWATSYEQFFGPGTRLTVL.

The chain couples TRBV2 to TRBJ2-1; 7 bases agree with TRBD2. After removal of 3 bases from V and 0 bases from J, the junction contained 8 bases not matched to a gene. CDR3 length equals 17 residues. Germline-derived CDR1 and CDR2 are SNHLY and FYNNEI. CDR3 loop: CASSDPVRGVSYNEQFF. CDR3 sequence (DNA): TGTGCCAGCAGTGACCCCGTCCGGGGGGTCTCCTACAATGAGCAGTTCTTC.

This clone was seen a single time. The V call is TRBV2, the J call TRBJ2-5, with 10 nucleotides matching TRBD1. With V trimmed by 5 bases and J by 4 bases, 1 base remained unmatched. This CDR3 region has 13 residues. Germline V lookup: CDR1 SNHLY, CDR2 FYNNEI. As DNA, the CDR3 is TGTGCCAGCAGTTGGACAGGGGGAGAGACCCAGTACTTC. As protein: CASSWTGGETQYF.

The rearrangement joins TRBV19 to TRBJ2-4, with D perhaps TRBD1 (6 bases). The V and J ends lost 6 bases and 4 bases respectively, with 13 bases between them. The CDR3 loop spans 14 amino acids. CDR1 and CDR2 (germline): LNHDA, SQIVND (reference sequence). CDR3 in DNA: TGTGCCAGTAGCCCCGGGACACGGAAAAACATTCAGTACTTC. This encodes CASSPGTRKNIQYF. The full variable domain, completed using reference TRBV19 and TRBJ2-4, is DGGITQSPKYLFRKEGQNVTLSCEQNLNHDAMYWYRQDPGQGLRLIYYSQIVNDFQKGDIAEGYSVSREKKESFPLTVTSAQKNPTAFYLCASSPGTRKNIQYFGAGTRLSVL.

This clone was counted only a few times. This sequence joins TRBV6-2 or TRBV6-3 and TRBJ2-7, with 12 bases that match TRBD2. After removal of 1 base from V and 2 bases from J, the junction contained 3 bases not matched to a gene. The CDR3 contains 16 residues. Germline V gene data show CDR1 as MNHEY and CDR2 as SVGEGT. CDR3 nucleotide sequence: TGTGCCAGCAGTTACTGGACTAGCGGGACGCCCTACGAGCAGTACTTC. Translation gives CASSYWTSGTPYEQYF.

This sequence joins TRBV6-5 and TRBJ2-7; TRBD2 matches at 12 bases. The CDR3 runs to 15 residues. After removal of 5 bases from V and 4 bases from J, the junction contained 6 bases not matched to a gene. Germline V gene lookup returns CDR1 MNHEY and CDR2 SVGAGI. The CDR3 reads CASSRLAGVLYEQYF. The CDR3 DNA reads TGTGCCAGCAGTCGACTAGCGGGAGTTTTGTACGAGCAGTACTTC.

The chain uses TRBV19 and TRBJ1-6; no clear D gene. CDR3 length: 13 residues. V lost 3 bases and J 8 bases, leaving 8 bases between the germline ends. CDR1 is LNHDA and CDR2 is SQIVND in the germline V gene (reference sequence). The CDR3 nucleotides are TGTGCCAGTAGTATCGGGGAATATTCACCCCTCCACTTT. This sequence encodes CASSIGEYSPLHF.

V is TRBV7-3 and J is TRBJ2-2, with 9 positions matching TRBD2. V dropped 2 bases and J dropped 4; count of bases not matched to a gene: 5. The CDR3 has 16 residues. Germline V gene data show CDR1 as SGHTA and CDR2 as FQGTGA. CDR3: CASSLPAGGGTGELFF. For the CDR3, the DNA is TGTGCCAGCAGCTTACCAGCGGGGGGTGGCACCGGGGAGCTGTTTTTT. Together with reference TRBV7-3 and TRBJ2-2, the CDR3 gives the full variable domain: GAGVSQTPSNKVTEKGKYVELRCDPISGHTALYWYRQSLGQGPEFLIYFQGTGAADDSGLPNDRFFAVRPEGSVSTLKIQRTERGDSAVYLCASSLPAGGGTGELFFGEGSRLTVL.

This clone was observed a handful of times. This chain links TRBV29-1 with TRBJ2-1; 9 bases align to TRBD2. The CDR3 is 14 amino acids. Germline V gene sequence: CDR1 SQVTM, CDR2 ANQGSEA. Trimming at V came to 3 bases and at J to 7 bases, leaving 7 bases not matched to a gene. The CDR3 DNA reads TGCAGCGTTGATAAGGCGGGAGGGGGGAATGAGCAGTTCTTC. The encoded protein is CSVDKAGGGNEQFF.

The rearrangement links TRBV12-3 or TRBV12-4 to TRBJ1-6; no reliable D call. V lost 3 bases to trimming and J lost 9 bases, with 9 bases between them. This CDR3 is 13 amino acids long. In DNA, the CDR3 is TGTGCCAGCAGTTTTTCGAGGAGTTCACCCCTCCACTTT. It encodes CASSFSRSSPLHF.

V usage is TRBV7-9 and J usage is TRBJ2-1, with TRBD2 matching over 10 bases. Looked up from germline, CDR1 is SEHNR and CDR2 is FQNEAQ (reference sequence). CDR3 length equals 16 residues. The ends lost 4 bases at V and 4 bases at J; junction bases unmatched: 7. CDR3: CASSSTSGAVYNEQFF. The CDR3, as DNA: TGTGCCAGCAGCTCTACTAGCGGGGCCGTTTACAATGAGCAGTTCTTC.

This rearrangement joins TRBV5-8 to TRBJ2-3; 7 bases are shared with TRBD2. Germline-derived CDR1 and CDR2 are SGHTS and YDEGEE. V was clipped by 4 bases and J by 1 base; unmatched bases: 9. The CDR3 runs 16 residues. The CDR3, as DNA: TGTGCCAGCAGCCCGCGGACTAGAAGTGGCACAGATACGCAGTATTTT. Its translation is CASSPRTRSGTDTQYF.